The 2 T cell receptor beta chains in this list originate from one sample, sequenced in a study of identical twins. Using its own MiXCR run on the 5' RACE reads, TCRdb lists one record per CDR3 protein. The sample has about 340,000 distinct CDR3 sequences, roughly 9% seen once. Sequencing was carried out using naive T cells sorted from blood. These TCRs come from a woman aged 45-59 years in good health.

Only a few counts were recorded for this clonotype. CDR3 sequence (DNA): TGTGCCACCAGTGTCCCCCCGGCTAGCGGGAGAGTTGGGTCCTACAATGAGCAGTTCTTC. Translated: CATSVPPASGRVGSYNEQFF. This chain uses TRBV24-1 with TRBJ2-1; 10 bases agree with TRBD2. The CDR3 length is 20 residues. Germline CDR1 reads KGHDR; CDR2 reads SFDVKD. Germline trimming cut 5 bases from V and 1 base from J; bases unmatched to any gene: 16.

This chain connects TRBV12-3 or TRBV12-4 to TRBJ2-1; TRBD2 matches 7 bases. The V gene end was trimmed by 1 base and the J gene end by 4 bases; junction bases not matched to a gene: 7. The CDR3 is 16 amino acids. The DNA for the CDR3 is TGTGCCAGCAGTTTAGTCGCTAGCGGATATTACAATGAGCAGTTCTTC. Protein: CASSLVASGYYNEQFF.